Shown below are 25 T cell receptor beta chains from a single sample sequenced in a study of blood T cells in healthy people across ages. Primers used in a second PCR of roughly 7 to 11 cycles were a sample-barcoded 5' primer and a J-beta primer mix. A single record per CDR3 protein comes from TCRdb applying MiXCR to the 5' RACE reads. The sample has about 1.8 million distinct CDR3 sequences; around half are singletons. Sequences were obtained from blood. The receptors derive from a woman aged 40-49 years in good health.

The chain carries TRBV20-1 and TRBJ1-1, with D uncertain. This CDR3 spans 11 amino acids. Trimming took off 3 bases at V and 3 bases at J, with 5 bases between the two ends. Germline values: CDR1 DFQATT, CDR2 SNEGSKA (reference sequence). CDR3 sequence (DNA): TGCAGTGCTAGTACCCACACTGAAGCTTTCTTT. Translation gives CSASTHTEAFF.

This sequence joins TRBV5-1 and TRBJ2-1; no firm D call. Germline assignment: CDR1 SGHRS and CDR2 YFSETQ. Trimming took off 0 bases at V and 5 bases at J, with 9 bases between the two ends. The CDR3 has 14 amino acids. This CDR3 reads CASSLEAVDNEQFF. In nucleotides, the CDR3 is TGCGCCAGCAGCTTGGAGGCGGTTGACAATGAGCAGTTCTTC.

This clonotype was seen only a few times. The chain couples TRBV29-1 to TRBJ2-1, with TRBD1 identical over 9 bases. The V segment lost 7 bases and the J segment 6 bases; nucleotides outside the gene matches: 4. The CDR3 is 12 residues long. CDR1 is SQVTM, CDR2 ANQGSEA, per germline. CDR3 sequence reads: CSAGTGFNEQFF. CDR3 coding DNA: TGCAGCGCCGGGACAGGGTTCAATGAGCAGTTCTTC.

The chain recombines TRBV12-3 or TRBV12-4 with TRBJ2-5; possibly TRBD2 for D (6 bases). The CDR3 has 14 residues. Deletions cut 3 bases from V and 5 bases from J, with 13 bases between. The DNA for the CDR3 is TGTGCCAGCAGTTTTTCCATTGGGGGGGAGACCCAGTACTTC. Translation gives CASSFSIGGETQYF.

V gene TRBV20-1 combines with J gene TRBJ1-6; no clear D gene. The germline V gene has CDR1 DFQATT and CDR2 SNEGSKA (reference sequence). There are 16 residues in the CDR3. Between the trimmed V and J ends, which lost 0 bases and 7 bases, there was a span of 16 bases. The CDR3 reads CSARDKGGVVNSPLHF. The CDR3, as DNA: TGCAGTGCTAGAGATAAGGGCGGCGTCGTCAATTCACCCCTCCACTTT.

The rearrangement joins TRBV20-1 to TRBJ1-2; D may be TRBD1 (6 bases). Germline-derived CDR1 and CDR2 are DFQATT and SNEGSKA (reference sequence). This CDR3 comprises 16 residues. The V and J ends lost 2 bases and 2 bases respectively, with 18 bases between them. The CDR3 reads CSARTSGGAKNYGYTF. The CDR3 nucleotides read TGCAGTGCTAGAACCTCGGGGGGGGCGAAGAACTATGGCTACACCTTC.

The chain uses TRBV5-1 and TRBJ2-3, with 13 bases identical to TRBD2. The trim removed 3 bases at V and 4 bases at J, leaving 2 bases unmatched. CDR3 length equals 15 residues. The germline V gene encodes CDR1 SGHRS and CDR2 YFSETQ. The CDR3, as DNA: TGCGCCAGCAGCTGGACTAGCGGGGGACCAGATACGCAGTATTTT. It translates to CASSWTSGGPDTQYF.

The chain is built from TRBV2 and TRBJ1-4; D perhaps matches TRBD1 (6 bases). The CDR3 runs to 15 residues. CDR1 and CDR2 from the germline V gene are SNHLY and FYNNEI. V gave up 4 bases and J gave up 8 bases, with 17 bases separating them. CDR3 DNA: TGTGCCAGCAGTGTAGGGGGGGCCGTGAGCGAAAAACTGTTTTTT. Translating gives CASSVGGAVSEKLFF. The whole variable domain, remainder taken from reference TRBV2 and TRBJ1-4, is EPEVTQTPSHQVTQMGQEVILRCVPISNHLYFYWYRQILGQKVEFLVSFYNNEISEKSEIFDDQFSVERPDGSNFTLKIRSTKLEDSAMYFCASSVGGAVSEKLFFGSGTQLSVL.

CDR3 nucleotide sequence: TGTGCCAGCAGCTGGGGGGCGGGGGTGTACAATGAGCAGTTCTTC. It translates to CASSWGAGVYNEQFF. This chain joins TRBV27 and TRBJ2-1, with a tentative D call TRBD2 (7 bases). V shed 6 bases and J shed 4 bases, with 16 bases lying between them. The CDR3 is 15 amino acids. From germline, CDR1 is MNHEY and CDR2 SMNVEV (reference sequence).

CDR3 amino acids: CASRTGLEQYF. The DNA for the CDR3 is TGTGCCAGCAGAACAGGGTTGGAGCAGTACTTC. The rearrangement links TRBV2 to TRBJ2-7, with a possible D match to TRBD1 (6 bases). This CDR3 region has 11 residues. The ends were cut back, 6 bases at V and 7 bases at J, with 10 bases in the middle. Germline values: CDR1 SNHLY, CDR2 FYNNEI.

V gene TRBV9 combines with J gene TRBJ2-7; the match to TRBD2 covers 13 bases. Germline values: CDR1 SGDLS, CDR2 YYNGEE. Trimming took 0 bases from V and 6 from J; bases not matched to a gene: 6. The CDR3 has 16 amino acids. The CDR3 region is CASSVGTSGGLSEQYF. DNA for the CDR3: TGTGCCAGCAGCGTAGGGACTAGCGGGGGCCTCAGCGAGCAGTACTTC. Full variable domain (missing parts from reference TRBV9 and TRBJ2-7): DSGVTQTPKHLITATGQRVTLRCSPRSGDLSVYWYQQSLDQGLQFLIQYYNGEERAKGNILERFSAQQFPDLHSELNLSSLELGDSALYFCASSVGTSGGLSEQYFGPGTRLTVT.

The gene calls are TRBV24-1 and TRBJ2-5, with 8 bases lining up with TRBD2. V lost 5 bases and J lost 5; bases outside the gene matches: 6. The CDR3 loop spans 14 amino acids. Looked up from germline, CDR1 is KGHDR and CDR2 is SFDVKD. CDR3 DNA: TGTGCCACCAGTGGGACTAGCACCGGCGAGACCCAGTACTTC. Encoded protein: CATSGTSTGETQYF.

The chain links TRBV24-1 to TRBJ2-7, with D uncertain. Germline CDR1 KGHDR, CDR2 SFDVKD. The CDR3 is 14 residues long. V dropped 10 bases and J dropped 6 bases, with 21 bases sitting between them. CDR3 coding DNA: TGTGCCACTGCCATTGAAAGGGTATGGTTCGAGCAGTACTTC. Residues: CATAIERVWFEQYF.

As concerns this clonotype: A read error may explain this, as a much larger clone is one base away. The rearrangement links TRBV7-2 to TRBJ2-1; 9 bases are shared with TRBD2. Per the germline V gene, CDR1 is SGHTA and CDR2 is FQGNSA. This CDR3 has 14 amino acids. V trimming: 3 bases; J trimming: 5 bases; junction bases outside the gene matches: 2. CDR3 loop: CASSFAGGDNEQFF. DNA for the CDR3: TGTGCCAGCAGCTTCGCGGGGGGGGACAATGAGCAGTTCTTC.

The CDR3 nucleotides read TGTGCCAGCAGTTGGGGACGATCCGGGACAGTAAACGGCTACACCTTC. Translation gives CASSWGRSGTVNGYTF. The V and J genes are TRBV28 and TRBJ1-2; 7 nucleotides agree with TRBD1. The germline V gene has CDR1 MDHEN and CDR2 SYDVKM. The CDR3 loop spans 16 amino acids. With 4 bases clipped from V and 8 bases from J, the junction kept 16 bases outside the gene matches.

This rearrangement joins TRBV9 to TRBJ2-3; 8 nucleotides match TRBD2. Germline lookup yields CDR1 SGDLS and CDR2 YYNGEE. The CDR3 is 15 residues long. With 2 bases clipped from V and 5 bases from J, the junction kept 7 bases outside the gene matches. CDR3 nucleotides: TGTGCCAGCAGCGTCGGGGGGGCGGGAGTAGATACGCAGTATTTT. As protein: CASSVGGAGVDTQYF. Based on the CDR3 plus reference TRBV9 and TRBJ2-3, the full variable domain is DSGVTQTPKHLITATGQRVTLRCSPRSGDLSVYWYQQSLDQGLQFLIQYYNGEERAKGNILERFSAQQFPDLHSELNLSSLELGDSALYFCASSVGGAGVDTQYFGPGTRLTVL.

The genes are TRBV6-2 or TRBV6-3 and TRBJ2-5; 8 bases map to TRBD1. The CDR3 sequence is 16 residues long. The germline gives CDR1 MNHEY, CDR2 SVGEGT. With 2 bases clipped from V and 4 bases from J, the junction kept 9 bases outside the gene matches. Written as DNA, the CDR3 is TGTGCCAGCAGTTACGCTGACAGGGGTTCGCTAGAGACCCAGTACTTC. Translated: CASSYADRGSLETQYF.

This clonotype has just a few counts. CDR3 region: CASSLGQGVNTEAFF. The DNA for the CDR3 is TGCGCCAGCAGCTTGGGACAGGGGGTGAACACTGAAGCTTTCTTT. The chain combines TRBV5-1 with TRBJ1-1; 9 bases align to TRBD1. V trimming: 0 bases; J trimming: 0 bases; junction bases outside the gene matches: 0. CDR3 size: 15 residues. The germline gives CDR1 SGHRS, CDR2 YFSETQ.

The genes are TRBV28 and TRBJ2-6; D gene unclear. The germline V gene encodes CDR1 MDHEN and CDR2 SYDVKM. V was clipped by 6 bases and J by 0 bases, with 9 bases between them. The CDR3 runs to 15 residues. Here the CDR3 reads CASSPHNSGANVLTF. CDR3 DNA: TGTGCCAGCAGCCCCCATAACTCTGGGGCCAACGTCCTGACTTTC.

The chain joins TRBV29-1 to TRBJ2-2; D is unresolved. There are 10 residues in the CDR3. Germline V gene lookup returns CDR1 SQVTM and CDR2 ANQGSEA. The V end was cut by 2 bases, the J end by 8 bases, with 3 bases between. The DNA for the CDR3 is TGCAGCGTTGAATCTGGGGAGCTGTTTTTT. This sequence encodes CSVESGELFF.

This clonotype was picked up a small number of times. The genes are TRBV27 and TRBJ2-7; D may correspond to TRBD1 or TRBD2 (5 bases each). V lost 6 bases, J lost 0 bases, and 15 bases lay in between. CDR3 length equals 15 residues. Germline V gene sequence: CDR1 MNHEY, CDR2 SMNVEV (reference sequence). The CDR3 here is CASSPWGTSSYEQYF. In DNA form, the CDR3 reads TGTGCCAGCAGCCCGTGGGGGACCTCCTCCTACGAGCAGTACTTC.

Concerning this clonotype: Being one base from a much bigger clone, this may be a read error. The gene calls are TRBV12-3 or TRBV12-4 and TRBJ2-3, with D unclear. The germline V and J ends were trimmed by 5 bases and 4 bases, with 13 bases remaining between them. The CDR3 has 14 residues. The CDR3 is CASSHTPLADTQYF. CDR3 coding DNA: TGTGCCAGCAGTCACACCCCCCTCGCAGATACGCAGTATTTT.

This clonotype has a handful of counts. This chain uses TRBV15 with TRBJ1-6; D is ambiguous. The CDR3 has 12 residues. CDR1 is LNHNV, CDR2 YYDKDF, per germline (reference sequence). Trimming took off 3 bases at V and 9 bases at J, with 6 bases between the two ends. CDR3 nucleotide sequence: TGTGCCACCAGCAGGGGCTTTTCACCCCTCCACTTT. Protein sequence: CATSRGFSPLHF.

The V and J genes are TRBV6-5 and TRBJ2-5; D may be TRBD1 or TRBD2 (5 bases each). This CDR3 spans 15 amino acids. CDR1 and CDR2 from the germline V gene are MNHEY and SVGAGI. V was clipped by 6 bases and J by 5 bases, with 19 bases between them. The CDR3 protein is CASRRKTVLGETQYF. DNA for the CDR3: TGTGCCAGCAGGCGAAAGACAGTACTAGGGGAGACCCAGTACTTC.

This clonotype is a singleton in its sample. CDR3 nucleotide sequence: TGCGCCAGCAGCTTGGTTGACGACACGAACACCGGGGAGCTGTTTTTT. As protein: CASSLVDDTNTGELFF. The chain has TRBV5-1 and TRBJ2-2; no firm D call. CDR3 length equals 16 residues. Per the germline V gene, CDR1 is SGHRS and CDR2 is YFSETQ. Trimming left V 0 bases short and J 0 bases short, with 9 bases between.